This T cell receptor (beta chain) was identified during a study of cytomegalovirus exposure and HLA in healthy donors. Study summary: A preliminary data release comprised about 85 million unique TCRs obtained from HLA-typed donors.

PCR amplification relied on 60 Vbeta primers (plus 13 Jbeta primers). TCRdb keeps only in-frame clones here, not all; method: immunoSEQ multiplex PCR. Of tens of thousands of clones listed, approximately 88% are singletons. Study observations and caveats: Presence/absence analyses took donor sequencing depth as roughly uniform. From TCR beta sequences, most subjects' HLA-A and HLA-B alleles were reportedly predicted accurately.

The study sampled nominally healthy donors, though unrecorded immune exposures were likely. The CDR3 consists of 16 residues. V trimming: 5 bases; J trimming: 5 bases; junction bases outside the gene matches: 9. Germline loops: CDR1 LNHDA, CDR2 SQIVND (reference sequence). As concerns this clone: Its antigen is not identified.

Sequencing input: PBMCs. The TCR comes from a man aged 18 to 35 in good health and CMV-seronegative. The gene calls are TRBV19 and TRBJ2-1; 10 bases agree with TRBD2. CDR3 nucleotides: TGTGCCAGTAGTCGGCCCCTAGCGGGAGAAGACAATGAGCAGTTCTTC. Its translation is CASSRPLAGEDNEQFF.